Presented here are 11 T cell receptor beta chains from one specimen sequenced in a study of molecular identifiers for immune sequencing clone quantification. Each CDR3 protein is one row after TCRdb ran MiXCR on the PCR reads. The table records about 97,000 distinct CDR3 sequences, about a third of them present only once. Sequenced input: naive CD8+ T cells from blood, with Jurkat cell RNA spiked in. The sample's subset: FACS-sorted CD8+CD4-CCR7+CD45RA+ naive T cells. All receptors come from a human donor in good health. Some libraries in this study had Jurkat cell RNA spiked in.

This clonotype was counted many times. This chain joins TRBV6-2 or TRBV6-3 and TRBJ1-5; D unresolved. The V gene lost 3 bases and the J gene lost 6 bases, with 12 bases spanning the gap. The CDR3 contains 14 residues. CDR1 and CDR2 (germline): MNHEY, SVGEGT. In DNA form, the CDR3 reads TGTGCCAGCAGTTATCTGGGCGGGCTTCAGCCCCAGCATTTT. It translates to CASSYLGGLQPQHF.

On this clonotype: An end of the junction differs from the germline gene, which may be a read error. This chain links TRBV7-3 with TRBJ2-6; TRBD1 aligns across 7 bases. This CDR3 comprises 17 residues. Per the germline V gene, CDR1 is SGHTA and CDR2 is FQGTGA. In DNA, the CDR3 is TGTGCCAGCAGCCCATTGACAGGGCGGCCTGGGGCCAACGTCCTGGCTTTC. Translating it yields CASSPLTGRPGANVLAF.

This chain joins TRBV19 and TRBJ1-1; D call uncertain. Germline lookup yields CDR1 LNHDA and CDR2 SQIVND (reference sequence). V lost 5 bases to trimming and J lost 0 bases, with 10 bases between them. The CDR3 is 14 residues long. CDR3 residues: CASSELPLNTEAFF. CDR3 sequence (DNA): TGTGCCAGTAGTGAGCTCCCCTTGAACACTGAAGCTTTCTTT.

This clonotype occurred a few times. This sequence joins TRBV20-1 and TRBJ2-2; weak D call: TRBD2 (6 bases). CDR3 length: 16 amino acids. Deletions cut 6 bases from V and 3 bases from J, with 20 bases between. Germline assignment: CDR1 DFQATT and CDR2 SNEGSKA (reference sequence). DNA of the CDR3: TGCAGTGCCCCTCGAGTACCGGGAGCCTACACCGGGGAGCTGTTTTTT. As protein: CSAPRVPGAYTGELFF.

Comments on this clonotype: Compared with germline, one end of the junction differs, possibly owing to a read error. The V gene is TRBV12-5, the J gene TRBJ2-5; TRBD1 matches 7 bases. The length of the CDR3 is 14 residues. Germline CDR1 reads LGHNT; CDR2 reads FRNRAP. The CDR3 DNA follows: TGTGCTAGTGATTTGGGACAGATCCGAGAGACCCAGTACTTC. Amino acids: CASDLGQIRETQYF.

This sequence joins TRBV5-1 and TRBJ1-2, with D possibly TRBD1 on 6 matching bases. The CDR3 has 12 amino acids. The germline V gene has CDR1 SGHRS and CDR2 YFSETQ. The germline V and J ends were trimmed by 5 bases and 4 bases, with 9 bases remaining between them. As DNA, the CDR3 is TGCGCCAGCAGAACGGACAGCTATGGCTACACCTTC. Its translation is CASRTDSYGYTF.

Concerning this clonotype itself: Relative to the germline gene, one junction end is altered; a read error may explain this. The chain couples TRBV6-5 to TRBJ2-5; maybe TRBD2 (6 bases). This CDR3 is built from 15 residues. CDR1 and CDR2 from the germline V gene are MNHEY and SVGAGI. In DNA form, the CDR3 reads TGCGCCAGCAGTTACTCACGCGGTGGGGAGGAGACCCTGTACTTC. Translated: CASSYSRGGEETLYF.

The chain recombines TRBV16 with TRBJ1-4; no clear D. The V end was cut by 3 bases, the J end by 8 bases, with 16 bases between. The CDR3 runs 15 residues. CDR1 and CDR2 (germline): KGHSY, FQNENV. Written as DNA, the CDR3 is TGTGCCAGCAGCCACCCCGGCCTAGCGGGGGAAAAACTGTTTTTT. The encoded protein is CASSHPGLAGEKLFF.

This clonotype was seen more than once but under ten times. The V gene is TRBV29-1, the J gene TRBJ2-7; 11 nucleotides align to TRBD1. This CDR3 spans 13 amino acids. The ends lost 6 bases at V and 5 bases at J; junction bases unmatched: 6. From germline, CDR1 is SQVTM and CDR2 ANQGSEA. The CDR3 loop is CSVRDRGAHEQYF. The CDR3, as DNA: TGCAGCGTGCGGGACAGGGGGGCCCACGAGCAGTACTTC.

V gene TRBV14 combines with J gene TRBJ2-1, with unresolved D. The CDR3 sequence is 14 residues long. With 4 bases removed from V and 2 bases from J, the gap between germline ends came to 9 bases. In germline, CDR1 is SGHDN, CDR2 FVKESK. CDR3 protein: CASSLKEPYNEQFF. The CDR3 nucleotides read TGTGCCAGCAGCCTCAAGGAACCCTACAATGAGCAGTTCTTC. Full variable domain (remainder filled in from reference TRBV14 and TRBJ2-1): EAGVTQFPSHSVIEKGQTVTLRCDPISGHDNLYWYRRVMGKEIKFLLHFVKESKQDESGMPNNRFLAERTGGTYSTLKVQPAELEDSGVYFCASSLKEPYNEQFFGPGTRLTVL.

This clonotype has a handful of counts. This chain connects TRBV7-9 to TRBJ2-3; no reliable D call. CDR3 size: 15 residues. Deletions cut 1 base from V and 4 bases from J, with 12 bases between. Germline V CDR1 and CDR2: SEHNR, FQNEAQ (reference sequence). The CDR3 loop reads CASSLVGNEADTQYF. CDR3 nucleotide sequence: TGTGCCAGCAGCTTAGTAGGGAATGAGGCAGATACGCAGTATTTT.